Each of the 21 T cell receptor beta chains below was sequenced from the same sample in a study of T cells in Graves' hyperthyroidism and ophthalmopathy. Amplification of TCR beta CDR3 regions was performed using RNA transcripts as template. During a first-round RT-PCR of the TCR CDR3, the HTBI primer set was used. TCRdb called the multiplex PCR reads again in MiXCR, with one record for every CDR3 protein. In the table there are fewer than 450,000 distinct CDR3 sequences, around 15% of which are singletons. Material for sequencing was blood. These receptors all come from a woman in her sixties or seventies with Graves' ophthalmopathy.

This clonotype was seen repeatedly, ten times or more. The V gene is TRBV7-9, the J gene TRBJ1-1, with 9 bases fitting TRBD1. CDR3 length equals 15 residues. From germline, CDR1 is SEHNR and CDR2 FQNEAQ (reference sequence). V dropped 2 bases and J dropped 5; count of bases not matched to a gene: 6. For the CDR3, the DNA is TGTGCCAGCAGCTTACAACGGACAGGGGCGACTGAAGCTTTCTTT. It encodes CASSLQRTGATEAFF.

This clonotype was seen more than once but under ten times. V is TRBV29-1 and J is TRBJ1-2, with D perhaps matching TRBD1 (6 bases). V dropped 4 bases and J dropped 3 bases, with 9 bases sitting between them. Per germline, CDR1 SQVTM and CDR2 ANQGSEA. This CDR3 spans 12 amino acids. For the CDR3, the DNA is TGCAGCGTTGCCCGACAGGACTATGGCTACACCTTC. Residues: CSVARQDYGYTF.

The chain has TRBV12-3 or TRBV12-4 and TRBJ2-2, with TRBD2 matching 10 bases. V lost 6 bases to trimming and J lost 7 bases; unmatched junction nucleotides: 8. This CDR3 is 15 amino acids long. The CDR3: CASSPRSGRGGELFF. DNA for the CDR3: TGTGCCAGCAGCCCCCGAAGCGGGAGGGGCGGGGAGCTGTTTTTT.

This clonotype was seen at least ten times. The chain joins TRBV7-6 to TRBJ2-5, with 7 bases matching TRBD2. V lost 2 bases and J lost 2; bases outside the gene matches: 17. Germline values: CDR1 SGHVS, CDR2 FNYEAQ. This CDR3 comprises 19 residues. CDR3 in DNA: TGTGCCAGCAGCTTAAGCGGGGCTAGCGGTGAAGGTTTACAAGAGACCCAGTACTTC. This codes for CASSLSGASGEGLQETQYF. Full variable domain (remainder filled in from reference TRBV7-6 and TRBJ2-5): GAGVSQSPRYKVTKRGQDVALRCDPISGHVSLYWYRQALGQGPEFLTYFNYEAQQDKSGLPNDRFSAERPEGSISTLTIQRTEQRDSAMYRCASSLSGASGEGLQETQYFGPGTRLLVL.

This chain uses TRBV28 with TRBJ2-4; maybe TRBD2 (5 bases). Germline V gene sequence: CDR1 MDHEN, CDR2 SYDVKM. V lost 7 bases to trimming and J lost 1 base, with 14 bases between them. CDR3 length equals 15 residues. The CDR3 is CASTTNRRAKNIQYF. The CDR3 coding sequence is TGTGCCAGCACCACTAATCGGAGGGCCAAAAACATTCAGTACTTC.

The chain links TRBV7-9 to TRBJ2-3, with 9 bases lining up with TRBD1. V lost 11 bases to trimming and J lost 3 bases; unmatched junction nucleotides: 3. CDR1 SEHNR and CDR2 FQNEAQ come from the germline V gene (reference sequence). This CDR3 has 12 amino acids. The DNA of the CDR3 is TGTGCCTGGGACAGGGAAACAGATACGCAGTATTTT. This translates into CAWDRETDTQYF.

This clonotype was seen many times. The CDR3 sequence is CSARDPSGSSDTQYF. The CDR3 coding sequence is TGCAGTGCTAGAGACCCCAGCGGGAGTTCAGATACGCAGTATTTT. The chain uses TRBV20-1 and TRBJ2-3; 8 bases line up with TRBD2. V dropped 0 bases and J dropped 4; count of bases not matched to a gene: 6. The CDR3 runs to 15 residues. CDR1 DFQATT and CDR2 SNEGSKA come from the germline V gene (reference sequence).

This clonotype showed up just a few times. The gene calls are TRBV7-3 and TRBJ2-7; D perhaps matches TRBD2 (7 bases). Looked up from germline, CDR1 is SGHTA and CDR2 is FQGTGA. The CDR3 has 15 residues. The V end was cut by 5 bases, the J end by 2 bases, with 16 bases between. Here the CDR3 DNA reads TGTGCCAGCAGCCAGGGGCTAGGGGGGGCCTACGAGCAGTACTTC. Translation: CASSQGLGGAYEQYF. Full variable domain (missing parts from reference TRBV7-3 and TRBJ2-7): GAGVSQTPSNKVTEKGKYVELRCDPISGHTALYWYRQSLGQGPEFLIYFQGTGAADDSGLPNDRFFAVRPEGSVSTLKIQRTERGDSAVYLCASSQGLGGAYEQYFGPGTRLTVT.

This clonotype was seen many times. This rearrangement joins TRBV6-1 to TRBJ1-3; TRBD1 is a possible D gene (6 bases). Germline V gene lookup returns CDR1 MNHNS and CDR2 SASEGT. V was trimmed by 4 bases and J by 0 bases, leaving 16 bases between them. This CDR3 is 17 amino acids long. The CDR3 coding sequence is TGTGCCAGCAGTGGTACACCGGGACAAACCTCTGGAAACACCATATATTTT. This encodes CASSGTPGQTSGNTIYF.

The chain combines TRBV6-2 or TRBV6-3 with TRBJ1-5; 9 positions match TRBD1. CDR3 length: 17 amino acids. CDR1 is MNHEY, CDR2 SVGEGT, per germline. Unmatched junction bases numbered 10, after V lost 5 bases and J lost 2 bases. The CDR3 sequence: CASSLPGQGSGNQPQHF. In nucleotides, the CDR3 is TGTGCCAGCAGTCTCCCGGGACAGGGATCGGGCAATCAGCCCCAGCATTTT.

A note on this clonotype: A much larger clone lies one base from this, so it may be a read error. The chain combines TRBV12-3 or TRBV12-4 with TRBJ2-7; 7 positions match TRBD2. This CDR3 has 12 amino acids. V dropped 8 bases and J dropped 6; count of bases not matched to a gene: 7. The CDR3 loop reads CASGRGGTEQYF. In DNA form, the CDR3 reads TGTGCCAGCGGGAGGGGAGGGACCGAGCAGTACTTC.

Ten or more counts support this clonotype. This sequence joins TRBV3-1 and TRBJ2-3; D gene uncertain. CDR3 length equals 12 residues. V lost 5 bases and J 6 bases, leaving 9 bases between the germline ends. Germline V gives CDR1 LGHDT, CDR2 YNNKEL (reference sequence). DNA of the CDR3: TGTGCCAGCAGCACTACCGGGGATACGCAGTATTTT. Its translation: CASSTTGDTQYF.

Ten or more counts support this clonotype. The CDR3 spells CASSFQGVRDRGREQYF. Written as DNA, the CDR3 is TGTGCCAGCAGCTTTCAAGGGGTCCGGGACAGGGGGCGCGAGCAGTACTTC. This rearrangement joins TRBV7-2 to TRBJ2-7; 12 bases are a match to TRBD1. The CDR3 totals 17 residues. The V and J ends lost 3 bases and 6 bases, in that order; junction bases with no gene match: 12. Per germline, CDR1 SGHTA and CDR2 FQGNSA.

This clonotype was detected a few times. The J gene is TRBJ2-3, the V gene TRBV7-3; tentative D call: TRBD2 (6 bases). The CDR3 has 15 amino acids. Trimming removed 5 bases at V and 0 bases at J, with 12 bases between. The V gene's germline CDR1 is SGHTA and CDR2 FQGTGA. In nucleotides, the CDR3 is TGTGCCAGCAGCCCCAGCGGGCTGAGCACAGATACGCAGTATTTT. The encoded protein is CASSPSGLSTDTQYF.

This clonotype was counted ten times or more. The chain employs TRBV6-1 and TRBJ2-5; TRBD2 agrees at 11 bases. Germline V gene lookup returns CDR1 MNHNS and CDR2 SASEGT. J gave up 5 bases and V 6 bases, and 8 bases lay outside the gene matches. The CDR3 contains 15 residues. The CDR3 nucleotides are TGTGCCAGCAGGCTAGCGGGAGGTAGAATGGAGACCCAGTACTTC. This encodes CASRLAGGRMETQYF.

Ten or more counts support this clonotype. The rearrangement joins TRBV29-1 to TRBJ2-1; 10 nucleotides line up with TRBD2. The CDR3 loop spans 18 amino acids. The germline V gene has CDR1 SQVTM and CDR2 ANQGSEA. The V and J ends lost 1 base and 4 bases, in that order; junction bases with no gene match: 13. CDR3 in DNA: TGCAGCGTTGAAGGTTTAGCGGGAGGTCGGTATACGTACAATGAGCAGTTCTTC. Translated, it gives CSVEGLAGGRYTYNEQFF.

Notes on this clonotype: Just one base apart from a much larger clone, this may be a read error. The chain joins TRBV6-1 to TRBJ2-5; D is unclear. The J call may be faulty, since TRBJ2-1 better matches the DNA end. CDR1 and CDR2 (germline): MNHNS, SASEGT. This CDR3 comprises 12 residues. CDR3 amino acids: CASSEVGETQFF. As DNA, the CDR3 is TGTGCCAGCAGTGAAGTAGGAGAGACCCAGTTCTTC.

The chain employs TRBV25-1 and TRBJ2-3, with 8 bases matching TRBD2. Trimming took 0 bases from V and 4 from J; bases not matched to a gene: 3. The CDR3 contains 15 residues. Germline assignment: CDR1 MGHDK and CDR2 SYGVNS. CDR3 loop: CASSEYSGKADTQYF. CDR3 nucleotide sequence: TGTGCCAGCAGTGAATATAGCGGGAAGGCAGATACGCAGTATTTT.

V usage is TRBV7-2 and J usage is TRBJ2-3, with TRBD2 matching over 11 bases. The germline CDR1 and CDR2 sequences are SGHTA and FQGNSA. This CDR3 contains 16 residues. The ends lost 2 bases at V and 1 base at J; junction bases unmatched: 2. DNA for the CDR3: TGTGCCAGCAGCTTAAAACTAGCGGGAGGCACAGATACGCAGTATTTT. This translates into CASSLKLAGGTDTQYF.

This clonotype was detected only a few times. The chain links TRBV9 to TRBJ2-1, with 13 bases identical to TRBD2. The CDR3 runs to 17 residues. CDR1 and CDR2 (germline): SGDLS, YYNGEE. With V trimmed by 4 bases and J by 4 bases, 8 bases remained unmatched. The CDR3 here is CASSPGLAGAAYNEQFF. The CDR3, as DNA: TGTGCCAGCAGCCCCGGACTAGCGGGAGCTGCTTACAATGAGCAGTTCTTC.

Ten or more counts support this clonotype. The gene calls are TRBV12-5 and TRBJ2-7; a possible D gene is TRBD1 (6 bases). CDR3 size: 15 residues. V was pared by 1 base and J by 2 bases, with 12 bases between. Germline V gene sequence: CDR1 LGHNT, CDR2 FRNRAP. In nucleotides, the CDR3 is TGTGCTAGTGGTTTGGACAGGGTTCTCACCTACGAGCAGTACTTC. Residues: CASGLDRVLTYEQYF.